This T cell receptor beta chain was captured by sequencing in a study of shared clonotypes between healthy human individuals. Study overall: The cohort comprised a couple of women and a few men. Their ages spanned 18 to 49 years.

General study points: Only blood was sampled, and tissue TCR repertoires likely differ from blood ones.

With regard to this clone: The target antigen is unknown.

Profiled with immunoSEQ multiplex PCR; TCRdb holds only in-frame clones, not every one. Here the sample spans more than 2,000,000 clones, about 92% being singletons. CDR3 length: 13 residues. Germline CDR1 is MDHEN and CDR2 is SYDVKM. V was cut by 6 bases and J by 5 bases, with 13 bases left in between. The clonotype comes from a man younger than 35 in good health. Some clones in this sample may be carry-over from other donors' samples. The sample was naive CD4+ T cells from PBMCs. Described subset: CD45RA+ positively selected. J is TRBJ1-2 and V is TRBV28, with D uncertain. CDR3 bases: TGTGCCAGCAGACAAGGAGTTGAGTATGGCTACACCTTC. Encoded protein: CASRQGVEYGYTF.